The 19 T cell receptor beta chains given below trace back to one sample, sequenced in a study of shared clonotypes between healthy human individuals. Clones were read by immunoSEQ multiplex PCR, and TCRdb kept only the in-frame ones, dropping some. This sample has about 2.1 million clones, with roughly 95% found just once. CD45RO-negative cells were positively selected for CCR7, leaving out terminally differentiated effector memory CD45RA+ cells. The specimen sequenced was naive CD8+ T cells from PBMCs. The receptors shown here come from a man aged 18 to 29 in good health. Some clones in this sample may be carry-over from other donors' samples.

The chain combines TRBV27 with TRBJ2-3; TRBD2 aligns across 8 bases. Trimming removed 1 base from V and 2 bases from J; junction bases left unmatched: 2. Per germline, CDR1 MNHEY and CDR2 SMNVEV (reference sequence). CDR3 length equals 15 residues. This CDR3 is CASSLLREATDTQYF. CDR3 DNA: TGTGCCAGCAGTTTATTGCGGGAGGCCACAGATACGCAGTATTTT.

This chain joins TRBV13 and TRBJ2-7, with D tentatively TRBD1 or TRBD2 (5 bases each). The CDR3 is made up of 13 amino acids. CDR1 PRHDT and CDR2 FYEKMQ come from the germline V gene (reference sequence). Trimming left V 0 bases short and J 6 bases short, with 9 bases between. The CDR3 DNA sequence: TGTGCCAGCAGCTTAGGGCCTGGGGGCGAGCAGTACTTC. Translation: CASSLGPGGEQYF. Looking up the rest from reference TRBV13 and TRBJ2-7 gives the full variable domain: AAGVIQSPRHLIKEKRETATLKCYPIPRHDTVYWYQQGPGQDPQFLISFYEKMQSDKGSIPDRFSAQQFSDYHSELNMSSLELGDSALYFCASSLGPGGEQYFGPGTRLTVT.

The rearrangement links TRBV7-3 to TRBJ2-2, with no clear D. V lost 5 bases to trimming and J lost 5 bases, with 12 bases between them. The CDR3 consists of 14 residues. The germline gives CDR1 SGHTA, CDR2 FQGTGA. CDR3 nucleotides: TGTGCCAGCAGCCTCTTGGACGGAACCGGGGAGCTGTTTTTT. This encodes CASSLLDGTGELFF. Full variable domain (remainder filled in from reference TRBV7-3 and TRBJ2-2): GAGVSQTPSNKVTEKGKYVELRCDPISGHTALYWYRQSLGQGPEFLIYFQGTGAADDSGLPNDRFFAVRPEGSVSTLKIQRTERGDSAVYLCASSLLDGTGELFFGEGSRLTVL.

The rearrangement uses TRBV28 and TRBJ1-1, with D maybe TRBD1 (5 bases). The CDR3 is 15 residues long. Germline V gene lookup returns CDR1 MDHEN and CDR2 SYDVKM. Trimming took off 2 bases at V and 6 bases at J, with 16 bases between the two ends. CDR3 bases: TGTGCCAGCAGTTTACGCGTTTTAAAGGGACCTGAAGCTTTCTTT. Translation gives CASSLRVLKGPEAFF.

The chain employs TRBV4-3 and TRBJ2-7; TRBD2 aligns across 7 bases. The CDR3 spans 16 residues. The J segment lost 2 bases and the V segment lost 0 bases, leaving 7 bases of the junction unmatched. The V gene's germline CDR1 is LGHNA and CDR2 YSLEER. CDR3 sequence (DNA): TGCGCCAGCAGCCAAGATCAGGAAGCGGGAACCTACGAGCAGTACTTC. Translation gives CASSQDQEAGTYEQYF.

The rearrangement uses TRBV27 and TRBJ2-7; 7 nucleotides agree with TRBD2. The CDR3 sequence is 16 residues long. After removal of 5 bases from V and 6 bases from J, the junction contained 16 bases not matched to a gene. The germline CDR1 and CDR2 sequences are MNHEY and SMNVEV (reference sequence). CDR3 in amino acids: CASSPRRGRAPGEQYF. Here the CDR3 DNA reads TGTGCCAGCAGTCCTCGCCGGGGGAGGGCTCCCGGCGAGCAGTACTTC.

The chain employs TRBV5-4 and TRBJ1-2; 7 bases fit TRBD1. Trimming took 2 bases from V and 7 from J; bases not matched to a gene: 5. The CDR3 extends over 13 amino acids. CDR1 and CDR2 (germline): SGHNT, YYREEE (reference sequence). The CDR3 protein is CASSFDRVVGYTF. The CDR3 DNA sequence: TGTGCCAGCAGCTTCGACAGGGTGGTTGGCTACACCTTC.

CDR3 amino acids: CASSVALAGGNEQFF. DNA of the CDR3: TGTGCCAGCAGCGTAGCTCTAGCGGGAGGGAATGAGCAGTTCTTC. V and J are TRBV9 and TRBJ2-1; 12 bases agree with TRBD2. This CDR3 has 15 residues. J lost 7 bases, V lost 0 bases, and 2 bases had no gene match. Germline-derived CDR1 and CDR2 are SGDLS and YYNGEE.

The chain is built from TRBV11-2 and TRBJ2-7, with TRBD2 identical over 13 bases. J lost 5 bases, V lost 6 bases, and 10 bases had no gene match. The CDR3 has 16 amino acids. Germline-derived CDR1 and CDR2 are SGHAT and FQNNGV. CDR3: CASSFGLAGDSHEQYF. The CDR3 bases are TGTGCCAGCAGTTTCGGACTAGCGGGAGATTCCCACGAGCAGTACTTC.

The rearrangement joins TRBV7-8 to TRBJ2-1; D uncertain. From germline, CDR1 is SGHVS and CDR2 FQNEAQ. V gave up 1 base and J gave up 10 bases, with 8 bases separating them. CDR3 size: 12 residues. The CDR3 region has the DNA TGTGCCAGCAGCTTAGTTCGGGCCGAGCAGTTCTTC. Its protein is CASSLVRAEQFF.

The chain employs TRBV11-2 and TRBJ2-1; D is unclear. The V gene's germline CDR1 is SGHAT and CDR2 FQNNGV. The CDR3 has 17 residues. The germline V and J ends were trimmed by 3 bases and 0 bases, with 15 bases remaining between them. CDR3 bases: TGTGCCAGCAGCTTTCCTGCTGGGGAAATCTCCTACAATGAGCAGTTCTTC. It is translated as CASSFPAGEISYNEQFF.

This chain uses TRBV2 with TRBJ2-7; no firm D call. CDR3 size: 13 residues. Germline-derived CDR1 and CDR2 are SNHLY and FYNNEI. V lost 4 bases to trimming and J lost 4 bases, with 11 bases between them. The CDR3 sequence is CASSVSEQYEQYF. The CDR3 DNA follows: TGTGCCAGCAGTGTATCGGAGCAGTACGAGCAGTACTTC.

The CDR3 coding sequence is TGTGCCAGCAGTGTAACAGGGGCGGATGGCTACACCTTC. Amino acids: CASSVTGADGYTF. The chain joins TRBV25-1 to TRBJ1-2; 7 positions match TRBD1. Losses at the gene ends were 4 bases for V and 6 bases for J; bases not matched to a gene: 5. This CDR3 is built from 13 residues. CDR1 is MGHDK, CDR2 SYGVNS, per germline.

CDR3 sequence (DNA): TGTGCCAGCAGCCTATTCGGGGACGAGCAGTACTTC. Amino acid sequence: CASSLFGDEQYF. The chain carries TRBV14 and TRBJ2-7; D may be TRBD2 (5 bases). V lost 4 bases and J 5 bases, leaving 9 bases between the germline ends. The CDR3 extends over 12 amino acids. CDR1 is SGHDN, CDR2 FVKESK, per germline.

The CDR3 reads CASSLRVGRQPQHF. CDR3 coding DNA: TGTGCCAGCAGTCTCCGAGTGGGGCGTCAGCCCCAGCATTTT. This rearrangement joins TRBV28 to TRBJ1-5, with D maybe TRBD1 (5 bases). Germline values: CDR1 MDHEN, CDR2 SYDVKM. The ends were cut back, 5 bases at V and 6 bases at J, with 14 bases in the middle. CDR3 length equals 14 residues.

V and J are TRBV19 and TRBJ1-4; 7 bases line up with TRBD1. With V trimmed by 5 bases and J by 12 bases, 12 bases remained unmatched. The CDR3 contains 14 residues. CDR1 and CDR2 (germline): LNHDA, SQIVND (reference sequence). CDR3 in amino acids: CASSSVEGASQLFF. As DNA, the CDR3 is TGTGCCAGTAGTTCAGTCGAGGGGGCAAGTCAACTGTTTTTT.

The chain has TRBV7-3 and TRBJ2-1; 10 bases fit TRBD1. Germline V gene lookup returns CDR1 SGHTA and CDR2 FQGTGA. The CDR3 length is 16 residues. The trim removed 3 bases at V and 6 bases at J, leaving 8 bases unmatched. The chain's CDR3 is CASSFPGTGDSNEQFF. In DNA, the CDR3 is TGTGCCAGCAGCTTCCCGGGGACAGGGGACAGCAATGAGCAGTTCTTC. Looking up the rest from reference TRBV7-3 and TRBJ2-1 gives the full variable domain: GAGVSQTPSNKVTEKGKYVELRCDPISGHTALYWYRQSLGQGPEFLIYFQGTGAADDSGLPNDRFFAVRPEGSVSTLKIQRTERGDSAVYLCASSFPGTGDSNEQFFGPGTRLTVL.

This chain connects TRBV7-8 to TRBJ2-2; TRBD2 matches at 7 bases. With V trimmed by 1 base and J by 4 bases, 6 bases remained unmatched. CDR1 and CDR2 (germline): SGHVS, FQNEAQ. The CDR3 runs 16 residues. For the CDR3, the DNA is TGTGCCAGCAGCTTAGACGGCGGGAGAATCACCGGGGAGCTGTTTTTT. It is translated as CASSLDGGRITGELFF.

The V gene is TRBV28, the J gene TRBJ2-7; no clear D gene. With 4 bases removed from V and 4 bases from J, the gap between germline ends came to 14 bases. CDR1 is MDHEN and CDR2 is SYDVKM in the germline V gene. The CDR3 loop spans 14 amino acids. The CDR3 protein is CASSSRPAGYEQYF. The DNA of the CDR3 is TGTGCCAGCAGTTCCAGACCGGCCGGATACGAGCAGTACTTC.